What follows are 31 T cell receptor beta chains derived from one specimen sequenced in a study of blood T cells in healthy people across ages. A sample-barcoded 5' primer and a J-beta primer mix were used in a second PCR of roughly 6 to 11 cycles. TCRdb passed the 5' RACE reads through MiXCR, listing each CDR3 protein once. The table records about 500,000 distinct CDR3 sequences, around 24% of them present only once. These records were also assigned to another study, of T cells of mothers and their children.

What was sequenced was blood. These receptors came from a boy between 10 and 17 years old in good health.

The chain is built from TRBV7-8 and TRBJ1-6; 7 bases map to TRBD1. The ends lost 7 bases at V and 13 bases at J; junction bases unmatched: 19. The CDR3 has 16 residues. CDR1 and CDR2 from the germline V gene are SGHVS and FQNEAQ. The chain's CDR3 is CASTASQGRLRVPLHF. In DNA form, the CDR3 reads TGTGCCAGCACTGCCTCACAGGGGCGATTGAGAGTTCCCCTCCACTTT.

This clonotype has more than one count but fewer than ten. The chain joins TRBV24-1 to TRBJ2-5, with D perhaps TRBD2 (6 bases). The germline CDR1 and CDR2 sequences are KGHDR and SFDVKD. Trimming cost V 2 bases and J 4 bases, with 13 bases left between them. The CDR3 runs 15 residues. The CDR3 region has the DNA TGTGCCACCAGTGATTGGAGGGTTGGGGCAGAGACCCAGTACTTC. This encodes CATSDWRVGAETQYF.

This clonotype was counted many times. DNA of the CDR3: TGTGCCAGCAGCGCCCCGGGAGGAATCCGCACAGATACGCAGTATTTT. It specifies CASSAPGGIRTDTQYF. This rearrangement joins TRBV9 to TRBJ2-3, with 7 bases identical to TRBD2. This CDR3 comprises 16 residues. V gave up 3 bases and J gave up 1 base; unmatched junction bases: 8. The germline CDR1 and CDR2 sequences are SGDLS and YYNGEE. The whole variable domain, remainder taken from reference TRBV9 and TRBJ2-3, is DSGVTQTPKHLITATGQRVTLRCSPRSGDLSVYWYQQSLDQGLQFLIQYYNGEERAKGNILERFSAQQFPDLHSELNLSSLELGDSALYFCASSAPGGIRTDTQYFGPGTRLTVL.

The chain couples TRBV20-1 to TRBJ2-5, with 9 bases lining up with TRBD1. Germline values: CDR1 DFQATT, CDR2 SNEGSKA (reference sequence). The J segment lost 5 bases and the V segment lost 8 bases, leaving 3 bases of the junction unmatched. This CDR3 spans 11 amino acids. For the CDR3, the DNA is TGCAGTCCACAGGGGGCCGAGACCCAGTACTTC. Translation: CSPQGAETQYF.

The genes are TRBV6-2 or TRBV6-3 and TRBJ1-1, with no clear D. This CDR3 has 13 amino acids. Germline CDR1 MNHEY, CDR2 SVGEGT. Trimming took 0 bases from V and 0 from J, leaving 2 bases between them. Here the CDR3 DNA reads TGTGCCAGCAGTTACTCGATGAACACTGAAGCTTTCTTT. Translating gives CASSYSMNTEAFF.

This clonotype was seen a handful of times. This chain links TRBV12-3 or TRBV12-4 with TRBJ2-5, with a possible D match to TRBD2 (5 bases). The DNA end is more similar to TRBJ2-7, so the J call may be wrong. This CDR3 is 13 amino acids long. DNA of the CDR3: TGTGCCAGCAGTCCTAGCAGGTTTGTCGAGCAGTACTTC. It encodes CASSPSRFVEQYF.

This clonotype appeared many times. V usage is TRBV29-1 and J usage is TRBJ2-3; 7 bases match TRBD1. The CDR3 covers 16 residues. Germline V gives CDR1 SQVTM, CDR2 ANQGSEA. V gave up 0 bases and J gave up 2 bases; unmatched junction bases: 8. The CDR3 here is CSVEDGVGQFTDTQYF. The CDR3 DNA is TGCAGCGTTGAAGATGGGGTGGGACAGTTCACAGATACGCAGTATTTT.

This clonotype was picked up a small number of times. The rearrangement links TRBV6-1 to TRBJ1-1, with 9 nucleotides matching TRBD1. CDR1 is MNHNS, CDR2 SASEGT, per germline. The junction had 12 bases not matched to a gene; V was cut back by 7 bases and J by 3 bases. The CDR3 runs to 16 residues. CDR3 sequence (DNA): TGTGCCAGCACCCGAGTAAACAGGGGGCATTACACTGAAGCTTTCTTT. Its translation: CASTRVNRGHYTEAFF.

Points on this clonotype: As the CDR3 is not closed by the conserved phenylalanine or tryptophan, this likely results from a read error. J is TRBJ2-7 and V is TRBV28; D may be TRBD1 (5 bases). The CDR3 spans 13 residues. Deletions cut 9 bases from V and 4 bases from J, with 16 bases between. Germline loops: CDR1 MDHEN, CDR2 SYDVKM. As DNA, the CDR3 is TGTGCCAGTTCAGGGTACCCAATGTACGAGCAGTACCTC. Protein product: CASSGYPMYEQYL.

In this sample, this clonotype turned up a few times. One junction end disagrees with the germline gene, perhaps due to a read error. This chain joins TRBV29-1 and TRBJ2-5; TRBD2 might be the D (5 bases). The CDR3 runs 14 residues. Germline V gene lookup returns CDR1 SQVTM and CDR2 ANQGSEA. The chain's CDR3 is CSVERPGFQETQSF. The CDR3 bases are TGCAGCGTTGAAAGGCCGGGATTTCAAGAGACCCAGTCCTTC.

This clonotype appeared many times. This chain links TRBV5-6 with TRBJ2-1; no reliable D call. Trimming stripped 1 base from V and 7 bases from J, with 3 bases between. The CDR3 is made up of 11 amino acids. CDR1 and CDR2 from the germline V gene are SGHDT and YYEEEE. DNA of the CDR3: TGTGCCAGCAGCTTGTGGAATGAGCAGTTCTTC. Amino acids: CASSLWNEQFF.

This clonotype was observed a few times. This chain connects TRBV4-3 to TRBJ1-5, with D tentatively TRBD1 (6 bases). Trimming cost V 0 bases and J 6 bases, with 12 bases left between them. The germline V gene has CDR1 LGHNA and CDR2 YSLEER. There are 15 residues in the CDR3. The DNA of the CDR3 is TGCGCCAGCAGCCAAGATCAGGGGTCCTTTCAGCCCCAGCATTTT. This encodes CASSQDQGSFQPQHF.

This clonotype was recorded a few times. The rearrangement uses TRBV29-1 and TRBJ1-2; D is unclear. The CDR3 totals 14 residues. Germline loops: CDR1 SQVTM, CDR2 ANQGSEA. V lost 0 bases and J lost 1, with 9 bases in between. DNA for the CDR3: TGCAGCGTTGAAGAGCCATCCCTTAACTATGGCTACACCTTC. Amino acids: CSVEEPSLNYGYTF.

This clonotype showed up just a few times. The chain employs TRBV7-2 and TRBJ2-1; maybe TRBD1 (8 bases). Trimming took 3 bases from V and 8 from J, leaving 23 bases between them. This CDR3 is built from 17 residues. Germline CDR1 is SGHTA and CDR2 is FQGNSA. CDR3 residues: CASSFTGGGGGVDEQFF. The CDR3 DNA reads as TGTGCCAGCAGCTTCACAGGGGGGGGCGGGGGAGTCGATGAGCAGTTCTTC.

This chain uses TRBV5-5 with TRBJ1-5; 9 positions agree with TRBD1. Germline assignment: CDR1 SGHKS and CDR2 YYEKEE (reference sequence). The junction had 9 bases not matched to a gene; V was cut back by 3 bases and J by 5 bases. The CDR3 totals 16 residues. The CDR3 region has the DNA TGTGCCAGCAGCTACCAGACAGGGGGAGTTTATCAGCCCCAGCATTTT. Translated: CASSYQTGGVYQPQHF.

The table lists this clonotype with a few counts. A junction end diverges from the germline sequence, so it may reflect a read error. DNA of the CDR3: TGTGCCGGCAGCGCGGGACAGACAACTGAAGCTTTCTTT. Translated, it gives CAGSAGQTTEAFF. The chain recombines TRBV9 with TRBJ1-1; 7 nucleotides match TRBD1. CDR1 SGDLS and CDR2 YYNGEE come from the germline V gene. The CDR3 covers 13 residues.

There are a few counts of this clonotype. This chain uses TRBV12-3 or TRBV12-4 with TRBJ1-2, with D maybe TRBD1 (5 bases). The CDR3 is made up of 13 amino acids. Between the trimmed V and J ends, which lost 7 bases and 6 bases, there was a span of 15 bases. CDR3 DNA sequence: TGTGCCAGCACCTCGGGCAGGGAAAATGGCTACACCTTC. It codes for CASTSGRENGYTF.

V usage is TRBV29-1 and J usage is TRBJ1-1; 9 bases match TRBD1. CDR3 length: 13 amino acids. The trim removed 3 bases at V and 5 bases at J, leaving 4 bases unmatched. Germline V lookup: CDR1 SQVTM, CDR2 ANQGSEA. The CDR3 region is CSVERQGGTEAFF. CDR3 sequence (DNA): TGCAGCGTTGAGCGACAGGGGGGTACTGAAGCTTTCTTT.

This clonotype was detected only a few times. This sequence joins TRBV20-1 and TRBJ2-5; D tentatively fits TRBD1 or TRBD2 (5 bases each). V was cut by 6 bases and J by 2 bases, with 19 bases left in between. Germline V CDR1 and CDR2: DFQATT, SNEGSKA (reference sequence). The CDR3 runs 15 residues. The CDR3 DNA sequence: TGCAGTGCCCCCCATTCAAAGGGACCTCAAGAGACCCAGTACTTC. It translates to CSAPHSKGPQETQYF.

The V call is TRBV20-1, the J call TRBJ2-5, with TRBD1 identical over 8 bases. The ends lost 1 base at V and 5 bases at J; junction bases unmatched: 12. Germline values: CDR1 DFQATT, CDR2 SNEGSKA (reference sequence). This CDR3 spans 16 amino acids. The CDR3 coding sequence is TGCAGTGCTAGAGCTGACGGGACAGGACGAGATGAGACCCAGTACTTC. This gives the protein CSARADGTGRDETQYF.

This clonotype has a handful of counts. The chain combines TRBV20-1 with TRBJ1-2; possible D gene TRBD1, 5 bases. CDR3 length: 15 residues. V dropped 3 bases and J dropped 3 bases, with 17 bases sitting between them. Germline lookup yields CDR1 DFQATT and CDR2 SNEGSKA (reference sequence). CDR3 loop: CSARAPARADYGYTF. DNA of the CDR3: TGCAGTGCTAGGGCCCCCGCCAGGGCGGACTATGGCTACACCTTC.

The V call is TRBV28, the J call TRBJ2-3; D is uncertain. V lost 5 bases and J lost 3, with 15 bases in between. This CDR3 comprises 15 residues. Germline V lookup: CDR1 MDHEN, CDR2 SYDVKM. The CDR3 sequence: CASSPRTVFTDTQYF. The CDR3 nucleotides read TGTGCCAGCAGTCCCCGGACGGTATTTACAGATACGCAGTATTTT.

This chain uses TRBV28 with TRBJ2-7, with D possibly being TRBD2 (6 bases). The CDR3 spans 14 residues. Germline CDR1 is MDHEN and CDR2 is SYDVKM. V lost 3 bases, J lost 2 bases, and 11 bases lay in between. The chain's CDR3 is CASSLTRGAYEQYF. As DNA, the CDR3 is TGTGCCAGCAGTTTGACTAGAGGGGCCTACGAGCAGTACTTC. The whole variable domain, filled in from reference TRBV28 and TRBJ2-7, reads DVKVTQSSRYLVKRTGEKVFLECVQDMDHENMFWYRQDPGLGLRLIYFSYDVKMKEKGDIPEGYSVSREKKERFSLILESASTNQTSMYLCASSLTRGAYEQYFGPGTRLTVT.

This clonotype turned up a few times. The V gene is TRBV18, the J gene TRBJ1-2; D is unclear. The CDR3 totals 13 residues. Trimming shortened V by 3 bases and J by 6 bases, and 11 bases separated the two germline ends. CDR1 is KGHSH and CDR2 is LQKENI in the germline V gene. The chain's CDR3 is CASSPDEKHGYTF. For the CDR3, the DNA is TGTGCCAGCTCACCGGACGAGAAGCATGGCTACACCTTC. The whole variable domain, filled in from reference TRBV18 and TRBJ1-2, reads NAGVMQNPRHLVRRRGQEARLRCSPMKGHSHVYWYRQLPEEGLKFMVYLQKENIIDESGMPKERFSAEFPKEGPSILRIQQVVRGDSAAYFCASSPDEKHGYTFGSGTRLTVV.

Only a few counts were recorded for this clonotype. At one end the junction does not follow the germline gene, possibly because of a read error. This chain uses TRBV6-1 with TRBJ2-1; 10 bases map to TRBD2. CDR1 MNHNS and CDR2 SASEGT come from the germline V gene. The CDR3 is 15 residues long. The CDR3 loop is CASSGLAGSHNEQFF. CDR3 DNA sequence: TGTGCCAGCAGTGGACTAGCGGGCTCCCACAATGAGCAGTTCTTC.

A few counts support this clonotype. The V gene is TRBV27, the J gene TRBJ1-2; 9 bases align to TRBD1. V lost 6 bases, J lost 4 bases, and 6 bases stayed unmatched. Germline loops: CDR1 MNHEY, CDR2 SMNVEV (reference sequence). The CDR3 totals 14 residues. The CDR3 nucleotides are TGTGCCAGCAGCCGCACGACAGGGGGCTATGGCTACACCTTC. This translates into CASSRTTGGYGYTF.

This clonotype was counted ten times or more. This rearrangement joins TRBV4-1 to TRBJ2-5; 9 positions agree with TRBD2. V dropped 4 bases and J dropped 4; count of bases not matched to a gene: 4. There are 14 residues in the CDR3. CDR1 and CDR2 from the germline V gene are MGHRA and YSYEKL. CDR3 in amino acids: CASSPGLARETQYF. In DNA form, the CDR3 reads TGCGCCAGCAGCCCCGGACTAGCGAGAGAGACCCAGTACTTC.

The rearrangement uses TRBV28 and TRBJ1-5; D is uncertain. V lost 4 bases and J 2 bases, leaving 18 bases between the germline ends. In germline, CDR1 is MDHEN, CDR2 SYDVKM. This CDR3 is built from 17 residues. CDR3 sequence (DNA): TGTGCCAGCAGTTCTCCTCGATCGGTCGGGGGCAATCAGCCCCAGCATTTT. It translates to CASSSPRSVGGNQPQHF.

The chain has TRBV2 and TRBJ2-1; D is unresolved. Per germline, CDR1 SNHLY and CDR2 FYNNEI. Trimming took off 7 bases at V and 4 bases at J, with 5 bases between the two ends. CDR3 length equals 11 residues. The CDR3 region is CASMAYNEQFF. CDR3 coding DNA: TGTGCCAGCATGGCTTACAATGAGCAGTTCTTC.

Only a few counts were recorded for this clonotype. The V gene is TRBV7-9, the J gene TRBJ2-7, with D unclear. Germline-derived CDR1 and CDR2 are SEHNR and FQNEAQ (reference sequence). The germline V and J ends were trimmed by 8 bases and 0 bases, with 14 bases remaining between them. The CDR3 spans 14 residues. The DNA for the CDR3 is TGTGCCAGCTCCGTTTCCGGGCCCTCCTACGAGCAGTACTTC. It is translated as CASSVSGPSYEQYF.

This clonotype was picked up a small number of times. This sequence joins TRBV7-6 and TRBJ2-7, with a possible D match to TRBD2 (6 bases). The CDR3 length is 15 residues. The germline gives CDR1 SGHVS, CDR2 FNYEAQ. The V gene lost 2 bases and the J gene lost 3 bases, with 14 bases spanning the gap. DNA of the CDR3: TGTGCCAGCAGCTTACGGAGGACGGGGGTCTACGAGCAGTACTTC. It translates to CASSLRRTGVYEQYF.